These T cell receptor beta chains were read from a single sample in a study of cytomegalovirus exposure and HLA in healthy donors. Sequenced by immunoSEQ multiplex PCR; TCRdb stores in-frame clones only, minus some. In the table there are some 120,000 clones, more than 75% of which are singletons. Sequenced input: PBMCs. The receptors were gathered from a woman aged 40 to 50 in good health and CMV-seropositive. The CDR3 runs from the conserved cysteine through the conserved F or W. The D gene is left open where the match is weak. The size field is filled for only some rows; it gives once, few, many or a size class.

cdr3_length	d_call	j_call	v_call	clone_size	cdr3_aa	cdr3_nt
15	TRBD1	TRBJ2-3	TRBV5-1	-	CASSSFEGAADTQYF	TGCGCCAGCAGCTCCTTTGAGGGGGCGGCAGATACGCAGTATTTT
16	TRBD1	TRBJ1-1	TRBV13	-	CASSLGSRTGKTEAFF	TGTGCCAGCAGCTTAGGAAGCAGGACAGGGAAGACTGAAGCTTTCTTT
18	-	TRBJ1-2	TRBV7-8	few	CASSLSTPGGVPFYGYTF	TGTGCCAGCAGCTTATCGACCCCCGGGGGGGTCCCGTTCTATGGCTACACCTTC
15	TRBD2	TRBJ2-6	TRBV5-1	-	CASSWEGGGANVLTF	TGCGCCAGCAGCTGGGAGGGTGGTGGGGCCAACGTCCTGACTTTC
19	TRBD2	TRBJ2-4	TRBV5-1	-	CASSLSGTSGGTAKNIQYF	TGCGCCAGCAGCTTATCAGGGACTAGCGGGGGGACAGCCAAAAACATTCAGTACTTC
14	-	TRBJ1-1	TRBV14	-	CASSPSDGGSKAFF	TGTGCCAGCAGCCCATCAGACGGGGGGTCGAAAGCTTTCTTT
13	TRBD1	TRBJ1-1	TRBV5-1	once	CASSRGTDREAFF	TGCGCCAGCAGCAGGGGAACGGACAGGGAAGCTTTCTTT
13	TRBD1	TRBJ1-1	TRBV25-1	few	CASSHRGNTEAFF	TGTGCCAGCTCCCACAGGGGGAACACTGAAGCTTTCTTT
16	-	TRBJ1-5	TRBV6-1	-	CASSERGGASNQPQHF	TGTGCCAGCAGTGAAAGGGGGGGAGCTTCCAATCAGCCCCAGCATTTT
15	-	TRBJ2-1	TRBV7-2	-	CASSLVYTDHNEQFF	TGTGCCAGCAGCTTAGTATACACAGATCACAATGAGCAGTTCTTC
13	-	TRBJ1-2	TRBV5-6	-	CASSLDEAAGYTF	TGTGCCAGCAGCTTGGATGAGGCGGCTGGCTACACCTTC
14	-	TRBJ1-6	TRBV5-6	-	CASSFSRVNSPLHF	TGTGCCAGCAGCTTTAGCAGGGTTAATTCACCCCTCCACTTT
17	TRBD2	TRBJ2-3	TRBV11-3	-	CASSLPRSRGGTDTQYF	TGTGCCAGCAGCTTACCTCGTTCTCGGGGGGGGACAGATACGCAGTATTTT
15	TRBD1	TRBJ2-2	TRBV13	once	CASRRTGRSTGELFF	TGTGCCAGCAGAAGGACAGGGCGGAGCACCGGGGAGCTGTTTTTT
14	-	TRBJ1-6	TRBV27	few	CASSFNSYNSPLHF	TGTGCCAGCAGTTTTAATTCCTATAATTCACCCCTCCACTTT
14	-	TRBJ1-5	TRBV2	-	CASSEWTDNQPQHF	TGTGCCAGCAGTGAATGGACAGACAATCAGCCCCAGCATTTT
13	-	TRBJ1-4	TRBV7-9	once	CASSLRNGEKLFF	TGTGCCAGCAGCTTGCGCAATGGTGAAAAACTGTTTTTT
12	-	TRBJ1-2	TRBV6-6	-	CASYQGNYGYTF	TGTGCCAGCTATCAGGGGAACTATGGCTACACCTTC
17	-	TRBJ1-6	TRBV27	-	CASSLSAGNGRNSPLHF	TGTGCCAGCAGTTTATCGGCGGGGAATGGCCGTAATTCACCCCTCCACTTT
15	TRBD1	TRBJ2-5	TRBV5-4	-	CASSLRSHRGETQYF	TGTGCCAGCAGCTTAAGGAGCCACAGGGGTGAGACCCAGTACTTC
15	TRBD1	TRBJ1-4	TRBV19	-	CASSLQGGVAEKLFF	TGTGCCAGTAGTCTACAGGGGGGAGTAGCCGAAAAACTGTTTTTT
13	TRBD1	TRBJ1-2	TRBV6-5	-	CASSSGQGRGYTF	TGTGCCAGCAGTTCTGGACAGGGGAGAGGCTACACCTTC
16	TRBD2	TRBJ2-1	TRBV7-8	-	CASSATSGGRMDEQFF	TGTGCCAGCAGCGCCACCTCGGGGGGGCGTATGGATGAGCAGTTCTTC
12	-	TRBJ2-5	TRBV7-4	-	CASSPRGETQYF	TGTGCCAGCAGCCCAAGGGGGGAGACCCAGTACTTC
12	-	TRBJ1-1	TRBV7-8	-	CASSLGGTRAFF	TGTGCCAGCAGCTTGGGGGGGACCCGGGCTTTCTTT
13	-	TRBJ2-2	TRBV10-3	-	CAIRDSLTGELFF	TGTGCCATCAGGGACAGTCTCACCGGGGAGCTGTTTTTT
14	TRBD1	TRBJ2-7	TRBV7-2	once	CASSLDRGPGEQYF	TGTGCCAGCAGCCTAGACAGGGGGCCCGGCGAGCAGTACTTC
14	-	TRBJ2-3	TRBV6-1	-	CASRDSVATDTQYF	TGTGCCAGCAGAGATAGCGTAGCCACAGATACGCAGTATTTT
13	-	TRBJ1-1	TRBV12-5	once	CASGLSTGLEAFF	TGTGCTAGTGGTTTGTCAACAGGCCTTGAAGCTTTCTTT
17	TRBD1	TRBJ2-1	TRBV7-6	-	CASSRAHRGKGYNEQFF	TGTGCCAGCAGCCGGGCCCACAGGGGGAAAGGCTACAATGAGCAGTTCTTC
17	-	TRBJ2-3	TRBV2	-	CASSEGGGGAPADTQYF	TGTGCCAGCAGTGAAGGTGGCGGAGGAGCCCCAGCAGATACGCAGTATTTT
17	-	TRBJ2-5	TRBV5-1	few	CASSLDGNPLLKETQYF	TGCGCCAGCAGCTTGGACGGGAACCCGCTACTAAAAGAGACCCAGTACTTC
14	-	TRBJ1-1	TRBV19	-	CASSPTGMNTEAFF	TGTGCCAGTAGCCCGACAGGTATGAACACTGAAGCTTTCTTT
14	-	TRBJ2-2	TRBV5-1	-	CASSLGGGTGELFF	TGCGCCAGCAGCCTCGGAGGTGGCACCGGGGAGCTGTTTTTT
18	TRBD1	TRBJ1-1	TRBV25-1	-	CASSGPPGQGIWGTEAFF	TGTGCCAGCAGTGGACCCCCCGGACAGGGAATATGGGGCACTGAAGCTTTCTTT
13	-	TRBJ1-2	TRBV6-1	-	CASSEGANLGYTF	TGTGCCAGCAGTGAAGGGGCAAATCTTGGCTACACCTTC
17	-	TRBJ1-1	TRBV14	few	CASSQDLGTGRNTEAFF	TGTGCCAGCAGCCAAGATCTAGGAACAGGGAGGAACACTGAAGCTTTCTTT
14	-	TRBJ1-1	TRBV5-4	once	CASSPDRGNTEAFF	TGTGCCAGCAGCCCGGACCGGGGGAACACTGAAGCTTTCTTT
15	-	TRBJ1-4	TRBV5-8	few	CASSVAGGHTEKLFF	TGTGCCAGCAGCGTCGCGGGGGGACACACTGAAAAACTGTTTTTT
13	-	TRBJ1-6	TRBV7-9	once	CASSFLGPSPLHF	TGTGCCAGCAGCTTCTTGGGGCCCTCACCCCTCCACTTT
14	TRBD1	TRBJ2-1	TRBV16	-	CASSQSTGYNEQFF	TGTGCCAGCAGCCAATCGACAGGGTACAATGAGCAGTTCTTC
10	-	TRBJ1-2	TRBV5-8	-	CASSHSSHTF	TGTGCCAGCAGCCACTCGTCCCACACCTTC
14	-	TRBJ1-3	TRBV11-2	-	CASSLSPVAVTIYF	TGTGCCAGCAGCCTATCCCCTGTAGCTGTTACCATATATTTT